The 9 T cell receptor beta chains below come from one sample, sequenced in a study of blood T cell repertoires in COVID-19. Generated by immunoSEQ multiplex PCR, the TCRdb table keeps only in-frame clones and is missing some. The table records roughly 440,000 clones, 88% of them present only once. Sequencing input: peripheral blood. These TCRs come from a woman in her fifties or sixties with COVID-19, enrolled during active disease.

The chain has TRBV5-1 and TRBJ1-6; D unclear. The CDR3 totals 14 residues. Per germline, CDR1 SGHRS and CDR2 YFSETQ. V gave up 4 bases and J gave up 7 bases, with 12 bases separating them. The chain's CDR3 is CASSPDGWNSPLHF. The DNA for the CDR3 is TGCGCCAGCAGCCCCGACGGGTGGAATTCACCCCTCCACTTT.

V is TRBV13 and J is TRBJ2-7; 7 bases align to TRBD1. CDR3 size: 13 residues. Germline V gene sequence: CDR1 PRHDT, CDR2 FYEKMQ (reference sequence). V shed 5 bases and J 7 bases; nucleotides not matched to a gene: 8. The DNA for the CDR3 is TGTGCCAGCAGCCAGGACAGGCGAGGGGAGCAGTACTTC. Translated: CASSQDRRGEQYF.

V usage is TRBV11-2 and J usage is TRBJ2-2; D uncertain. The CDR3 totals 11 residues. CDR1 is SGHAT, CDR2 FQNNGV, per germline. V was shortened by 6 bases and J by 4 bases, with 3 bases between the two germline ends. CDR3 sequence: CASRLTGELFF. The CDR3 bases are TGTGCCAGCAGACTCACCGGGGAGCTGTTTTTT.

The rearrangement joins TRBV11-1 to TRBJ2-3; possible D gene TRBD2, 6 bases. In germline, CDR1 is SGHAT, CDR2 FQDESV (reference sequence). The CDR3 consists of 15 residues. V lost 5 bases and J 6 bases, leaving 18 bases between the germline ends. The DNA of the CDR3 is TGTGCCAGCAGCCTCCTTGGTGGGGGGACGGATACGCAGTATTTT. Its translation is CASSLLGGGTDTQYF.

CDR3 bases: TGCGCCAGCAGCCAAGAGGGGGGGCGAAGGGGTGAAGCTTTCTTT. The encoded protein is CASSQEGGRRGEAFF. The chain has TRBV4-1 and TRBJ1-1, with D possibly TRBD1 on 6 matching bases. From germline, CDR1 is MGHRA and CDR2 YSYEKL. Trimming shortened V by 0 bases and J by 7 bases, and 15 bases separated the two germline ends. The CDR3 has 15 amino acids.

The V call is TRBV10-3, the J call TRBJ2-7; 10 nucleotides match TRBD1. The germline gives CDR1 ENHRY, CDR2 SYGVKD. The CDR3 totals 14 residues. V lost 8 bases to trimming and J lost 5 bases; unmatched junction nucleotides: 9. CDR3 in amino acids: CAIRTRDRGDEQYF. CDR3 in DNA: TGTGCCATCCGAACCCGGGACAGGGGTGACGAGCAGTACTTC.

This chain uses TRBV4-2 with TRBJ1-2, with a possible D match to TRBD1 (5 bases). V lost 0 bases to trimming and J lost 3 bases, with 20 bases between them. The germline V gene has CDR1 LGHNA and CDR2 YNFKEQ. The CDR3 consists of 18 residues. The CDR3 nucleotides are TGTGCCAGCAGCCAAGAGAGATATCCTAGCGGGGGTGACTATGGCTACACCTTC. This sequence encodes CASSQERYPSGGDYGYTF.

The chain's CDR3 is CASSSTGAYVEQFF. The DNA of the CDR3 is TGTGCCAGCAGCTCGACAGGGGCTTATGTTGAGCAGTTCTTC. The chain carries TRBV11-1 and TRBJ2-1, with 8 positions matching TRBD1. Germline trimming cut 4 bases from V and 9 bases from J; bases unmatched to any gene: 8. Germline assignment: CDR1 SGHAT and CDR2 FQDESV (reference sequence). The CDR3 totals 14 residues.

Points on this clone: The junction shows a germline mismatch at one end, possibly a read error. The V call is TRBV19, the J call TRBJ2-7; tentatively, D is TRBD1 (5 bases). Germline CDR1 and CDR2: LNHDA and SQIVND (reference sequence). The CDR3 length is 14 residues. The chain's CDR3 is CASSTTGGAYEQCF. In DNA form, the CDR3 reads TGTGCCAGTAGTACCACAGGTGGAGCCTACGAGCAGTGCTTC.